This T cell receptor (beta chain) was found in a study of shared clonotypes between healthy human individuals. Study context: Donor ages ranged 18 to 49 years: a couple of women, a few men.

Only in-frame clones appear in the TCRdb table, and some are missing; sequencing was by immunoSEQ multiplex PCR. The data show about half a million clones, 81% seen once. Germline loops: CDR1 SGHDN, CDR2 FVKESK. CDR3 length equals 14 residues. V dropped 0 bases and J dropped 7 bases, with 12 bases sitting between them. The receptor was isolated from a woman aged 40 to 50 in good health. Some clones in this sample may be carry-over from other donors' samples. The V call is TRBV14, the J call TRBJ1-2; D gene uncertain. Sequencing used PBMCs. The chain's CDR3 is CASSQDFTDLGYTF. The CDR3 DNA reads TGTGCCAGCAGCCAAGACTTCACGGACCTTGGCTACACCTTC.